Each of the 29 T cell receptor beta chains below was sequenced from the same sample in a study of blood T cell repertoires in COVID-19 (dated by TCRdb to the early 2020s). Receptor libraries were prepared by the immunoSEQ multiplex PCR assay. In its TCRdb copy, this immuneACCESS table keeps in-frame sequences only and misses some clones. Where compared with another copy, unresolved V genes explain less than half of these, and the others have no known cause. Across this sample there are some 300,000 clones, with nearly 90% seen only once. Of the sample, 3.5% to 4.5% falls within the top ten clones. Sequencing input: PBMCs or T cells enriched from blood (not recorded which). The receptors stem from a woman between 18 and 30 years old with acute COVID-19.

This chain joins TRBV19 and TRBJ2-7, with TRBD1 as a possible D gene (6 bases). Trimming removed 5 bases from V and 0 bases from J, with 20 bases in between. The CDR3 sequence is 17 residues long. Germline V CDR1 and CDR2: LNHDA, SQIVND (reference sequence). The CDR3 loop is CASSALRDTQSSYEQYF. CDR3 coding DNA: TGTGCCAGTAGTGCTCTCCGGGACACCCAGAGCTCCTACGAGCAGTACTTC.

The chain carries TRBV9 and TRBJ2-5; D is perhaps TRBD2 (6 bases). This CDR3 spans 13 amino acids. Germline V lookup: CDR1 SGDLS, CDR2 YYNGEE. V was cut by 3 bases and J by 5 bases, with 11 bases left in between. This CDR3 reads CASSAGDWETQYF. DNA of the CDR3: TGTGCCAGCAGCGCCGGGGACTGGGAGACCCAGTACTTC.

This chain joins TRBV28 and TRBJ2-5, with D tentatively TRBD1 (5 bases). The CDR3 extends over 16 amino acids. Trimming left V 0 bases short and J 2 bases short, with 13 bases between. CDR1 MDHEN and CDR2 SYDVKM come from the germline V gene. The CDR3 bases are TGTGCCAGCAGTTTATGGTCTGGGCAGGGTCAAGAGACCCAGTACTTC. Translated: CASSLWSGQGQETQYF.

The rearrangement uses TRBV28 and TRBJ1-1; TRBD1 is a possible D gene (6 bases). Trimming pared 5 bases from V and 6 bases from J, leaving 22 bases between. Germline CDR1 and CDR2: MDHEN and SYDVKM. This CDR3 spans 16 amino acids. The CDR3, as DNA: TGTGCCAGCAGTCTCACACGTGGGGGGGCTAGGTCTGAAGCTTTCTTT. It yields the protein CASSLTRGGARSEAFF.

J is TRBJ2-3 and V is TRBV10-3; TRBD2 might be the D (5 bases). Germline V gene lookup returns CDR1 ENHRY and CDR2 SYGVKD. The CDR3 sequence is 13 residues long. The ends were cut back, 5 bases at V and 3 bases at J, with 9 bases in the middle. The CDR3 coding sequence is TGTGCCATCAGTTTACGGGGAACAGATACGCAGTATTTT. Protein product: CAISLRGTDTQYF.

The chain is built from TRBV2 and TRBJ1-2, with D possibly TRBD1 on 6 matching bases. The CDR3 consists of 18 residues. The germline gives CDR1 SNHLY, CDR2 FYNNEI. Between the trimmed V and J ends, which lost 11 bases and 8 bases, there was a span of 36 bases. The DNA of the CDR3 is TGTGCCGAACTCGAAAGGGACCACAGGGTTTCCTGGGGGACCGGCTACACCTTC. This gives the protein CAELERDHRVSWGTGYTF.

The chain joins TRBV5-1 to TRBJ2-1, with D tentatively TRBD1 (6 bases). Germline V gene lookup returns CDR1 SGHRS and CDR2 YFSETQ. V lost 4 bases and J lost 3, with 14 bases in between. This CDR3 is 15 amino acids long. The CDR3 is CASSRTSDSYNEQFF. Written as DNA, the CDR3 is TGCGCCAGCAGCAGGACGTCGGACAGCTACAATGAGCAGTTCTTC.

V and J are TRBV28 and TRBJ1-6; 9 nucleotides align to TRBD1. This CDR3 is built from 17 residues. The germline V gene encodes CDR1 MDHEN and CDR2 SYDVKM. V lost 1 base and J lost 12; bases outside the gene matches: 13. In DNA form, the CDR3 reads TGTGCCAGCAGTTTATTACGCCTCCGGGACAGGGTGAGACCCCTCCACTTT. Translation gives CASSLLRLRDRVRPLHF.

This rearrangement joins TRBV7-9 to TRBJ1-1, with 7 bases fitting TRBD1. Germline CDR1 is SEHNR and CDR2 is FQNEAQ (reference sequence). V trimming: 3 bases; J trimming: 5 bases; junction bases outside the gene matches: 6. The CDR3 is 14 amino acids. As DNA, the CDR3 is TGTGCCAGCAGCTTCCGACAGGGTGAGACTGAAGCTTTCTTT. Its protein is CASSFRQGETEAFF.

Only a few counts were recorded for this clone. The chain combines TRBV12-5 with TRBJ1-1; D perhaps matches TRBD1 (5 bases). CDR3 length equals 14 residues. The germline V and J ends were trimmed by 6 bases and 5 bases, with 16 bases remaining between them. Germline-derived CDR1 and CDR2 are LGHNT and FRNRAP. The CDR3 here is CASGRGPPTTEAFF. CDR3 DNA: TGTGCTAGTGGGCGGGGACCCCCAACAACTGAAGCTTTCTTT.

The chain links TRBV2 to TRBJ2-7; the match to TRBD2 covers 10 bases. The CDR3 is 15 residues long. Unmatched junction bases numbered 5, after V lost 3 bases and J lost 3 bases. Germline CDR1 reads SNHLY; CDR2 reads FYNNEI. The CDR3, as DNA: TGTGCCAGCAGTGATCGGGCTAGCGGGAGCTACGAGCAGTACTTC. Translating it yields CASSDRASGSYEQYF.

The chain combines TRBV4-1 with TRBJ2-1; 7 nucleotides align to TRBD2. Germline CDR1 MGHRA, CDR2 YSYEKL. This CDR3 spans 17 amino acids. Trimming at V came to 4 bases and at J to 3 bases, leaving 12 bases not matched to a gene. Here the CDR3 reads CASSLSLLGEGYNEQFF. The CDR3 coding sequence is TGCGCCAGCAGCCTTTCCCTCCTGGGGGAGGGCTACAATGAGCAGTTCTTC.

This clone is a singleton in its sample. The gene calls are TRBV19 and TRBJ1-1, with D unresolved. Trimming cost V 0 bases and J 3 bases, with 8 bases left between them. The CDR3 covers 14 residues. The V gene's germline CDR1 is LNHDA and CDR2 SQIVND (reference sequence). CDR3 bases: TGTGCCAGTAGTATAGAAGTGGGCTACACTGAAGCTTTCTTT. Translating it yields CASSIEVGYTEAFF.

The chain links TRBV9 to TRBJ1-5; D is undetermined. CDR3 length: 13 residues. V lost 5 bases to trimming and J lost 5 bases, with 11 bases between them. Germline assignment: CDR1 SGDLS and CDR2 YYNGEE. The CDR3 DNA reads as TGTGCCAGCAGTCCTAATAGTGATCAGCCCCAGCATTTT. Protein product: CASSPNSDQPQHF.

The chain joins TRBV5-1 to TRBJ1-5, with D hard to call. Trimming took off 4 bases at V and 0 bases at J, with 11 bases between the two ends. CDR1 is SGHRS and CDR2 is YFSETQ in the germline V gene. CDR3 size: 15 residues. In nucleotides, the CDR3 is TGCGCCAGCAGCCCTGGACTGAATAGCAATCAGCCCCAGCATTTT. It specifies CASSPGLNSNQPQHF.

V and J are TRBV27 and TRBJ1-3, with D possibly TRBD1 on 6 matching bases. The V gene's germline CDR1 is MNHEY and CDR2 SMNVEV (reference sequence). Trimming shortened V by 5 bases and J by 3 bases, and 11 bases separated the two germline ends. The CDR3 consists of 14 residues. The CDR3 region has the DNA TGTGCCAGCAGTCCGACAGGTCGTGGAAACACCATATATTTT. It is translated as CASSPTGRGNTIYF.

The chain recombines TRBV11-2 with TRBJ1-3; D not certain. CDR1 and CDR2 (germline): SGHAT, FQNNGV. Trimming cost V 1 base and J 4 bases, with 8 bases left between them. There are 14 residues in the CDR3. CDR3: CASSLGSGGNTIYF. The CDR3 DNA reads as TGTGCCAGCAGCTTAGGCTCGGGAGGAAACACCATATATTTT.

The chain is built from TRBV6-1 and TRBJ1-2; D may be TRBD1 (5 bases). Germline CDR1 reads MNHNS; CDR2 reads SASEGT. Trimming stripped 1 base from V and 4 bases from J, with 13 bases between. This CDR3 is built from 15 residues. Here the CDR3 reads CASSEEGRLPYGYTF. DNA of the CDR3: TGTGCCAGCAGTGAAGAGGGGCGCCTCCCCTATGGCTACACCTTC.

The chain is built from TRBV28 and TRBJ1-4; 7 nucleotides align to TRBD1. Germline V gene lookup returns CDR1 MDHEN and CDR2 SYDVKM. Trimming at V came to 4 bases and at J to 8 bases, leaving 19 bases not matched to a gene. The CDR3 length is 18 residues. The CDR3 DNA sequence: TGTGCCAGCAGTTCCACGGCCGAGACAGGGAAGGTTGGCGAAAAACTGTTTTTT. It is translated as CASSSTAETGKVGEKLFF. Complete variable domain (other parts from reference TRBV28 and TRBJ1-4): DVKVTQSSRYLVKRTGEKVFLECVQDMDHENMFWYRQDPGLGLRLIYFSYDVKMKEKGDIPEGYSVSREKKERFSLILESASTNQTSMYLCASSSTAETGKVGEKLFFGSGTQLSVL.

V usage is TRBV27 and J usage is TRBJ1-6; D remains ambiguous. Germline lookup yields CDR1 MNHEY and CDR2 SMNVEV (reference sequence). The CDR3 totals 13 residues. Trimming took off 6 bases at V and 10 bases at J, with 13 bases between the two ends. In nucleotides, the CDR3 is TGTGCCAGCAGCCTGGAGGCTGACTCACCCCTCCACTTT. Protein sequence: CASSLEADSPLHF.

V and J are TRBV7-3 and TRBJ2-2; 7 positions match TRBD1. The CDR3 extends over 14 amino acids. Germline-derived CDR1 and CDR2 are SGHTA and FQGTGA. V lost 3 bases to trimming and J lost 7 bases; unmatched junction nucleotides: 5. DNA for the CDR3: TGTGCCAGCAGCTTGACAGGGCAAGGCGGGGAGCTGTTTTTT. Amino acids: CASSLTGQGGELFF.

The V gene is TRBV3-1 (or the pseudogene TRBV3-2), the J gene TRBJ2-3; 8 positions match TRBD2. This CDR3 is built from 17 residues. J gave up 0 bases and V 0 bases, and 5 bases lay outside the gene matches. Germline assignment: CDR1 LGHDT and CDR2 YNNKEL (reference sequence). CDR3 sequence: CASSQDRTGGSTDTQYF. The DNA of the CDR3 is TGTGCCAGCAGCCAAGATCGCACGGGAGGGAGCACAGATACGCAGTATTTT.

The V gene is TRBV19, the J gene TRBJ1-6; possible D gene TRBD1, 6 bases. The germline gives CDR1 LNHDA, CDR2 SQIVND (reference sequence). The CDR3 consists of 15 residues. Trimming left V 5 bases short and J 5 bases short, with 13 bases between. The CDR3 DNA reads TGTGCCAGTAGTGTCGACAGGCGTGATAATTCACCCCTCCACTTT. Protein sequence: CASSVDRRDNSPLHF.

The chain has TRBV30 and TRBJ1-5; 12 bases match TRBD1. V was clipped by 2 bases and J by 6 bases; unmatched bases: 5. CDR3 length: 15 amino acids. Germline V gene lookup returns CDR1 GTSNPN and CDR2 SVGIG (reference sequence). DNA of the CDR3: TGTGCCTGGAGTTACCGGGACAGGGGGCCTCAGCCCCAGCATTTT. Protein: CAWSYRDRGPQPQHF.

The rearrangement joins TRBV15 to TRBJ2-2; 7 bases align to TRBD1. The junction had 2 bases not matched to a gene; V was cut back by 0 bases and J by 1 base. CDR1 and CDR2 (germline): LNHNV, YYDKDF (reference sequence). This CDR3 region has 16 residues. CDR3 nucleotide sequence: TGTGCCACCAGCAGAGATTGGACAGGGAACACCGGGGAGCTGTTTTTT. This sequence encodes CATSRDWTGNTGELFF.

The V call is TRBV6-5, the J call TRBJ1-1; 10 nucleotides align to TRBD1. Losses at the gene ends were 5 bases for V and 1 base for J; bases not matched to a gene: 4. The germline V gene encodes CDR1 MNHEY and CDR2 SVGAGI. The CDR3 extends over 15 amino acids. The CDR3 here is CASSRDRGRNTEAFF. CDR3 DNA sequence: TGTGCCAGCAGTCGAGACAGGGGGCGGAACACTGAAGCTTTCTTT.

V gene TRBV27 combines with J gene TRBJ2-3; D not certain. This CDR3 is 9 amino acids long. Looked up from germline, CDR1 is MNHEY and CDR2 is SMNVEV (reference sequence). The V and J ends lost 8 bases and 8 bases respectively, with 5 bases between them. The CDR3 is CASGPTQYF. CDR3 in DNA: TGTGCCAGCGGCCCTACGCAGTATTTT.

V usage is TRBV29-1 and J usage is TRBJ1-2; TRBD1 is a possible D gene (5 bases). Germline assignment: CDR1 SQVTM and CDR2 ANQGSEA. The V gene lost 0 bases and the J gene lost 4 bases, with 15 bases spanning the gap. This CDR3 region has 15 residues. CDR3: CSVEDDRTSPYGYTF. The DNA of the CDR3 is TGCAGCGTTGAAGACGACAGAACTTCTCCCTATGGCTACACCTTC. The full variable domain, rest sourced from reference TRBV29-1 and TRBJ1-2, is SAVISQKPSRDICQRGTSLTIQCQVDSQVTMMFWYRQQPGQSLTLIATANQGSEATYESGFVIDKFPISRPNLTFSTLTVSNMSPEDSSIYLCSVEDDRTSPYGYTFGSGTRLTVV.

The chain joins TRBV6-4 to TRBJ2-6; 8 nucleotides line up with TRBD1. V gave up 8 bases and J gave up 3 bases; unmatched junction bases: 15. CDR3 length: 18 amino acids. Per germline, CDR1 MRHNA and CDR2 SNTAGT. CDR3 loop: CASHKATRTGNGANVLTF. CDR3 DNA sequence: TGTGCCAGCCATAAAGCGACCCGGACAGGGAATGGGGCCAACGTCCTGACTTTC.